This is a list of T cell receptor beta chains from one sample in a study of CD8 T cells in Susac syndrome. TCRdb used MiXCR to reprocess the immunoSEQ multiplex PCR reads, holding one entry per CDR3 protein. Of over 150,000 distinct CDR3 sequences listed, 85% to 95% are singletons. Material for sequencing was CD4+ T cells from PBMCs. These receptors were collected from a human donor with multiple sclerosis. CDR3s include the opening cysteine and the closing phenylalanine or tryptophan. The D gene is left open where the match is weak. Size tells how often a clone was seen (once, few, many) or the class of an expanded clone, and some rows leave it out.

TRBV30	-	TRBD1	TRBJ1-2	CAYQTTGADGYTF	TGTGCCTACCAAACTACAGGGGCGGATGGCTACACCTTC
TRBV12-3/TRBV12-4	-	TRBD2	TRBJ2-7	CASSLAGTNSYEQYF	TGTGCCAGCAGTCTTGCCGGGACTAACTCCTACGAGCAGTACTTC
TRBV6-2/TRBV6-3	-	-	TRBJ2-7	CASSVTEKQYF	TGTGCCAGCAGCGTAACGGAGAAGCAGTACTTC
TRBV6-5	-	-	TRBJ2-3	CASSYSIVRTSTDTQYF	TGTGCCAGCAGTTACTCGATCGTCCGTACCTCCACAGATACGCAGTATTTT
TRBV5-4	-	-	TRBJ1-1	CASSKNTEAFF	TGTGCCAGCAGCAAGAACACTGAAGCTTTCTTT
TRBV6-5	-	-	TRBJ1-2	CASSYSSNYGYTF	TGTGCCAGCAGTTACTCCTCAAACTATGGCTACACCTTC
TRBV2	-	TRBD2	TRBJ2-7	CASRAGTSGGAGYEQYF	TGTGCCAGCAGGGCCGGGACTAGCGGGGGGGCTGGATACGAGCAGTACTTC
TRBV7-2	-	-	TRBJ2-2	CASSLAFANTGELFF	TGTGCCAGCAGCTTAGCGTTCGCGAACACCGGGGAGCTGTTTTTT
TRBV7-4	-	-	TRBJ1-5	CASSLHAGGAVNQPQHF	TGTGCCAGCAGCTTACATGCGGGCGGGGCGGTCAATCAGCCCCAGCATTTT
TRBV6-2/TRBV6-3	-	-	TRBJ2-5	CASKQGETQYF	TGTGCCAGCAAACAGGGAGAGACCCAGTACTTC
TRBV24-1	once	-	TRBJ2-1	CATTSGTNSPEQFF	TGTGCCACCACCTCCGGGACCAATTCTCCTGAGCAGTTCTTC
TRBV19	-	-	TRBJ2-7	CASSRGTGETTPEQYF	TGTGCCAGCAGTAGGGGCACGGGAGAGACGACTCCCGAGCAGTACTTC
TRBV9	-	-	TRBJ1-1	CASSSDSGYDTEAFF	TGTGCCAGCAGCTCAGACAGTGGATATGACACTGAAGCTTTCTTT
TRBV27	-	TRBD1	TRBJ2-1	CATRDPLGQGSFNEQFF	TGTGCCACCCGCGACCCCCTAGGACAGGGGTCTTTCAATGAGCAGTTCTTC
TRBV24-1	-	-	TRBJ2-5	CATSDTVSVRETQYF	TGTGCCACCAGTGATACGGTTTCGGTTCGAGAGACCCAGTACTTC
TRBV11-2	-	TRBD2	TRBJ2-3	CASSFNGLGTDTQYF	TGTGCCAGCAGCTTTAACGGACTAGGAACAGATACGCAGTATTTT
TRBV29-1	-	TRBD1	TRBJ1-5	CSVKQGWNQPQHF	TGCAGCGTTAAACAGGGGTGGAATCAGCCCCAGCATTTT
TRBV6-5	-	-	TRBJ2-7	CASSPGGGLSYEQYF	TGTGCCAGCAGTCCTGGCGGGGGCCTCTCCTACGAGCAGTACTTC
TRBV18	-	-	TRBJ2-7	CASSPQKRDNYEQYF	TGTGCCAGCTCACCACAAAAGCGGGACAACTACGAGCAGTACTTC
TRBV28	-	TRBD1	TRBJ2-5	CASSPPTGWSYF	TGTGCCAGCAGTCCGCCGACAGGGTGGTCGTACTTC
TRBV27	-	-	TRBJ1-6	CASSFNMDSPLHF	TGTGCCAGCAGTTTCAATATGGATTCACCCCTCCACTTT
TRBV18	-	-	TRBJ1-1	CASSPAGPRTEVFF	TGTGCCAGCTCACCCGCCGGACCCAGAACTGAAGTTTTCTTT
TRBV3-1	-	-	TRBJ1-5	CASSQDTRVGGPSNQPQHF	TGTGCCAGCAGCCAAGACACCAGGGTAGGAGGGCCTTCTAATCAGCCCCAGCATTTT
TRBV20-1	-	-	TRBJ2-5	CSARDSNQETQYF	TGCAGTGCTAGGGATTCTAACCAAGAGACCCAGTACTTC
TRBV5-1	-	-	TRBJ2-1	CASKSRAGHNEQFF	TGCGCCAGCAAATCACGTGCGGGGCACAATGAGCAGTTCTTC
TRBV7-9	-	-	TRBJ1-4	CASSLQGFGEKLFF	TGTGCCAGCAGCCTACAGGGTTTCGGAGAAAAACTGTTTTTT
TRBV20-1	-	TRBD2	TRBJ2-7	CSARGAGATEQYF	TGCAGTGCTAGAGGAGCGGGGGCTACCGAGCAGTACTTC
TRBV20-1	-	-	TRBJ2-1	CSAKPRNEQFF	TGCAGTGCTAAACCACGGAATGAGCAGTTCTTC
TRBV7-2	-	-	TRBJ2-5	CASSVPKQETQYF	TGTGCCAGCAGCGTGCCTAAACAAGAGACCCAGTACTTC
TRBV4-1	-	TRBD1	TRBJ1-5	CASSQGQGPINQPQHF	TGCGCCAGCAGCCAAGGACAGGGCCCCATCAATCAGCCCCAGCATTTT
TRBV6-2/TRBV6-3	once	-	TRBJ2-7	CASRGRIGGASYEQYF	TGTGCCAGCAGAGGGCGGATCGGGGGCGCATCCTACGAGCAGTACTTC
TRBV7-2	-	-	TRBJ2-5	CASSSERQETQYF	TGTGCCAGCAGCTCAGAACGGCAAGAGACCCAGTACTTC
TRBV5-4	-	-	TRBJ2-2	CASRSERTGELFF	TGTGCCAGCAGGAGCGAGCGCACCGGGGAGCTGTTTTTT
TRBV19	-	-	TRBJ2-1	CASSIGPGGGQGEQFF	TGTGCCAGTAGTATAGGCCCCGGTGGGGGGCAGGGTGAGCAGTTCTTC
TRBV25-1	-	TRBD1	TRBJ2-2	CASSATGGPVGELFF	TGTGCCAGCAGTGCGACAGGGGGCCCCGTCGGGGAGCTGTTTTTT
TRBV28	-	-	TRBJ2-7	CASSRGADTPYEQYF	TGTGCCAGCAGCCGAGGCGCGGACACCCCCTACGAGCAGTACTTC
TRBV29-1	-	TRBD2	TRBJ2-5	CSVTRTSAQETQYF	TGCAGCGTTACTCGGACTAGCGCACAAGAGACCCAGTACTTC
TRBV27	once	-	TRBJ2-3	CASSLSNPSGVGWSRTDTQYF	TGTGCCAGCAGTTTATCGAACCCCTCCGGGGTTGGCTGGTCACGCACAGATACGCAGTATTTT
TRBV4-1	-	-	TRBJ1-5	CASSQEGKDRVWPQHF	TGCGCCAGCAGCCAAGAAGGAAAAGACCGGGTTTGGCCCCAGCATTTT
TRBV15	once	-	TRBJ2-6	CATSNQRSGANVLTF	TGTGCCACCAGCAATCAGAGATCTGGGGCCAACGTCCTGACTTTC
TRBV11-3	few	TRBD2	TRBJ2-3	CASSQGLAGGTDTQYF	TGTGCCAGCAGCCAAGGACTAGCTGGGGGCACAGATACGCAGTATTTT
TRBV20-1	-	-	TRBJ2-4	CSAPKGGWGAKNIQYF	TGCAGTGCTCCGAAGGGGGGCTGGGGTGCCAAAAACATTCAGTACTTC
TRBV28	-	-	TRBJ2-7	CASRPTGTATYEQYF	TGTGCCAGCCGTCCAACCGGGACGGCAACCTACGAGCAGTACTTC